Below, 3 T cell receptor beta chains from the same sample are listed, as sequenced in a study of beta chain features in type 1 diabetes. The entirety of the isolated RNA underwent reverse transcription, so expressed TCRB transcripts were sequenced. The method was immunoSEQ multiplex PCR; TCRdb's version includes in-frame clones alone and lacks a portion of them. The table has a few hundred thousand clones, approximately 30% seen once. What was sequenced was naive CD4+ T cells from blood. These receptors all come from a young man in good health.

This clone turned up a few times. The chain couples TRBV29-1 to TRBJ2-1; 11 bases are shared with TRBD2. The CDR3 extends over 14 amino acids. Germline V gene lookup returns CDR1 SQVTM and CDR2 ANQGSEA. The V gene end was trimmed by 3 bases and the J gene end by 8 bases; junction bases not matched to a gene: 6. Here the CDR3 reads CSVDSGRAFDEQFF. The CDR3 nucleotides read TGCAGCGTTGATAGCGGGAGGGCCTTCGATGAGCAGTTCTTC.

V usage is TRBV30 and J usage is TRBJ2-7; perhaps TRBD2 as D (5 bases). This CDR3 has 13 amino acids. Looked up from germline, CDR1 is GTSNPN and CDR2 is SVGIG (reference sequence). Trimming removed 3 bases at V and 4 bases at J, with 13 bases between. The DNA of the CDR3 is TGTGCCTGGAGGCAGCGTGGACTTTACGAGCAGTACTTC. Translated: CAWRQRGLYEQYF.

The rearrangement uses TRBV10-3 and TRBJ2-1, with D tentatively TRBD1 (5 bases). Trimming left V 3 bases short and J 1 base short, with 13 bases between. The CDR3 totals 16 residues. The germline CDR1 and CDR2 sequences are ENHRY and SYGVKD. The chain's CDR3 is CAISDATASSYNEQFF. CDR3 nucleotides: TGTGCCATCAGTGACGCGACAGCGTCATCCTACAATGAGCAGTTCTTC.